This T cell receptor beta chain was recorded in a study of Ad26.COV2.S vaccination and SARS-CoV-2 variants (dated by TCRdb to the early 2020s). Context from the whole study: Vaccine-arm donors were drawn from COV1001, a multicentre, randomized, double-blind, placebo-controlled phase I-IIa trial of Ad26.COV2.S in healthy adults. TCRbeta repertoire sequencing was used to assess the specificity and breadth of SARS-CoV-2-reactive T cell receptors after Ad26.COV2.S vaccination. The TCR-sequenced set comprised approximately 32 samples: around 20 Ad26.COV2.S vaccine recipients, 5 placebo recipients and 8 SARS-CoV-2 convalescent individuals. Ad26.COV2.S was administered intramuscularly at a dose of 5x10^10 or 1x10^11 viral particles, either as one shot or as two shots given 56 days apart. Investigators did not know the trial group allocation while performing experiments and assessing outcomes. Trial participants were randomized into five groups of five, in which low-dose or high-dose Ad26.COV2.S was given once or twice, or placebo was given on both occasions. The paper as a whole reports these results and caveats: Vaccine and placebo recipients had similar non-spike TCR breadth, a finding consistent with the vaccine containing only spike. It was noted by the authors that total T cell responses may have been underestimated by the TCR breadth and depth analyses. Higher spike-specific TCR breadth was observed in Ad26.COV2.S recipients than in placebo recipients (P = 0.0014). The study lacked the statistical power to compare responses across vaccine doses or regimens. Substantial breadth of spike-specific CD8+ and CD4+ T cell responses was reported after vaccination.

As to this clone: It lacks a known antigen. Nothing much larger sits one base from this clone, and base qualities are not available.

The immunoSEQ Assay was the method used to sequence TCRbeta CDR3 regions. After extraction, genomic DNA underwent amplification by bias-controlled multiplex PCR, followed by high-throughput sequencing. Processing in the source paper ran as follows. Collapsing and filtering of sequences were performed to quantify the absolute abundance of each unique TCRbeta CDR3 region. Usable DNA was measured by amplifying reference genes present in all nucleated cells, and TCRbeta template counts were normalized to that usable DNA to estimate T cell fraction. Repertoire TCRs were annotated as SARS-CoV-2-specific by exact matching of V gene, CDR3 amino acid sequence and J gene to a known reactive TCR set. The reference SARS-CoV-2 TCR set came from MIRA and was filtered for enrichment in COVID-19-positive ImmuneCODE repertoires, removing public or cross-reactive TCRs. Using the MIRA antigens, annotated TCRs were further analysed by specific ORF or by position within an ORF. Breadth was defined as annotated unique rearrangements over total unique productive rearrangements; depth was the summed frequency of those rearrangements. TCR breadth was compared between groups using two-sided Wilcoxon rank-sum tests. TCRdb holds this immuneACCESS table with in-frame rearrangements only. Some clones are missing; in checked studies, unresolved V genes explain under half, and the rest has no known cause. The V and J calls and the clone size are those of that table, but D and trimming were determined from the DNA. The sample includes 350,000 to 600,000 clones, with roughly nine tenths observed a single time. The top ten clones comprise approximately 1.7% of the sample.

The CDR3, from cysteine to phenylalanine, totals 14 residues. Of the read, only the CDR3 DNA is kept; its 42 bases are in frame from base 1. The germline ends are 12 bases apart after V is trimmed by 3 bases and J by 4 bases. The germline V gene (reference sequence) yields LGHDT for CDR1 and YNNKEL for CDR2. Interpreted using the paper, the treatment or condition label stands for: roughly 18 received Ad26.COV2.S at low or high dose, single or two shots; 5 received placebo; per-sample allocation not given. Repertoires of vaccine and placebo recipients were sequenced from samples taken on day 63 after the first injection. In Cohort 1b, 25 or so adults aged 18-55 years were enrolled at a single site in Boston, USA, between 29 July and 7 August 2020. Ad26.COV2.S consisted of a replication-incompetent adenovirus type 26 vector by which a prefusion-stabilized SARS-CoV-2 spike protein from the original Wuhan strain was expressed.

Sequencing used peripheral blood, obtained in a trial of Ad26.COV2.S vaccine versus placebo. The source of this sequence is a person aged 18-60 years who received the Ad26.COV2.S COVID-19 vaccine or a placebo. The V and J genes are TRBV3-1 (or the pseudogene TRBV3-2) and TRBJ1-2, with a tentative D gene TRBD1 over 6 matching bases. The CDR3 corresponds to CASSQVTGPYGYTF. The DNA is TGTGCCAGCAGCCAGGTAACAGGGCCCTATGGCTACACCTTC.